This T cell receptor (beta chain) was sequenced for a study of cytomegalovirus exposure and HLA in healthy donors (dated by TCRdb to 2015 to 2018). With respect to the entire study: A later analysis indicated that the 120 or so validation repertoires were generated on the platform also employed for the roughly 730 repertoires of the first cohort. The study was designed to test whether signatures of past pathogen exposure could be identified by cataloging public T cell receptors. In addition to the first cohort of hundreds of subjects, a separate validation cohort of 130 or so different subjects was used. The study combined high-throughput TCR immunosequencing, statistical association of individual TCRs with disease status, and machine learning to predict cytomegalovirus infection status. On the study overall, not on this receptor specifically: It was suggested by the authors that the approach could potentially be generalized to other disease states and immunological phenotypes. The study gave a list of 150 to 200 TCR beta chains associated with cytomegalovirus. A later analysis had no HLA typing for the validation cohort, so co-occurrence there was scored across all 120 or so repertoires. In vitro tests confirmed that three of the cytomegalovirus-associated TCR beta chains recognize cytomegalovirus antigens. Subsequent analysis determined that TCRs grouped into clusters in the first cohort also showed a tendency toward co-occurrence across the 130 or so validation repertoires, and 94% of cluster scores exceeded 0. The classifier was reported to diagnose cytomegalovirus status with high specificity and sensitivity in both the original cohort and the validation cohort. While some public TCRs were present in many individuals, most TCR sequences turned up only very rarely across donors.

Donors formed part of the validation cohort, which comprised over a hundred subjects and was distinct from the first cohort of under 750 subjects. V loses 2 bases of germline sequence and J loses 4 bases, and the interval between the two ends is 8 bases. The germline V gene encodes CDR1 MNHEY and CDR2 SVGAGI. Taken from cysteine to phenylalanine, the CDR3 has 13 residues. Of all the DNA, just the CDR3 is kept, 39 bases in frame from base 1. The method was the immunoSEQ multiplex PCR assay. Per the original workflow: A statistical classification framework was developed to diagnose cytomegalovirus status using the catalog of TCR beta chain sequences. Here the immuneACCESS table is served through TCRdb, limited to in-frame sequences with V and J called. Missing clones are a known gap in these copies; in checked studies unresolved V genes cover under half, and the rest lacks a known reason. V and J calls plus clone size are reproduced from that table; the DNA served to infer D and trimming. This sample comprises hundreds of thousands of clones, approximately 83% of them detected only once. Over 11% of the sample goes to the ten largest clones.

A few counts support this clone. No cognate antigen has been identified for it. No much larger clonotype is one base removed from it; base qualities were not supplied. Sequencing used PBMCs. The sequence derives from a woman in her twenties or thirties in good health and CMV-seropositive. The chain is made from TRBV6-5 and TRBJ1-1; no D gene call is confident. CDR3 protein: CASSYRESTEAFF. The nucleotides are TGTGCCAGCAGTTACAGGGAGAGCACTGAAGCTTTCTTT.